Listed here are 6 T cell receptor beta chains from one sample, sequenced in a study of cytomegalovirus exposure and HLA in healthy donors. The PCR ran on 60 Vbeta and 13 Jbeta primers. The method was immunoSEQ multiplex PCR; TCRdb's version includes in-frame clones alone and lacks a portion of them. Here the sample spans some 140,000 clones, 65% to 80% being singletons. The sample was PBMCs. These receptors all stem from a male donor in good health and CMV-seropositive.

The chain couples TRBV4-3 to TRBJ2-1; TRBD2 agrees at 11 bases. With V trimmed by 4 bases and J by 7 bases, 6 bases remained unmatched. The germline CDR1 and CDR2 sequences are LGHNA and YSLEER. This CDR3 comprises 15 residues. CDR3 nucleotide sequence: TGCGCCAGCAGCCCTACTAGCGGGAGTCGAAATGAGCAGTTCTTC. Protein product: CASSPTSGSRNEQFF.

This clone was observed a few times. CDR3 loop: CAITRSREDEQFF. The CDR3 DNA follows: TGTGCCATTACTCGGTCCCGGGAGGATGAGCAGTTCTTC. V is TRBV10-3 and J is TRBJ2-1; TRBD2 aligns across 7 bases. The CDR3 is 13 residues long. After removal of 9 bases from V and 8 bases from J, the junction contained 10 bases not matched to a gene. CDR1 and CDR2 (germline): ENHRY, SYGVKD.

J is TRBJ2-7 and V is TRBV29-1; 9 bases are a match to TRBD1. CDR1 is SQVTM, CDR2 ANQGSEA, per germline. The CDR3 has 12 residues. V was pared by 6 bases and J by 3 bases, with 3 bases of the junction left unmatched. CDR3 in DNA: TGCAGCGTAAGGGGACAGGGCTACGAGCAGTACTTC. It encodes CSVRGQGYEQYF.

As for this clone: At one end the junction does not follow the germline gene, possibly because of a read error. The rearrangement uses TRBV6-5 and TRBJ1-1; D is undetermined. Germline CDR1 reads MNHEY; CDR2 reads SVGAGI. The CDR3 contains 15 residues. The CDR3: CASSRYDGGNIEAFF. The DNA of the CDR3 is TGTGCCAGCAGCCGATATGACGGCGGGAACATTGAAGCTTTCTTT.

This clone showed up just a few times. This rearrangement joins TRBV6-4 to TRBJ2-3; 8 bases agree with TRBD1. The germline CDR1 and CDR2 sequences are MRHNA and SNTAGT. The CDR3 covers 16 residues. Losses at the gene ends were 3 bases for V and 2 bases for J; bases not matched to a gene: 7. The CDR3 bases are TGTGCCAGCAGTGAGCTACCGGGACAGGACACAGATACGCAGTATTTT. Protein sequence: CASSELPGQDTDTQYF.

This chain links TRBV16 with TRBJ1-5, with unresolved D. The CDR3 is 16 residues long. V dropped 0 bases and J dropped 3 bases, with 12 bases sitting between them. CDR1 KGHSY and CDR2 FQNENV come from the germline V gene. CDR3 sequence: CASSQSFGRLNQPQHF. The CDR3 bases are TGTGCCAGCAGCCAATCCTTCGGCAGACTCAATCAGCCCCAGCATTTT.